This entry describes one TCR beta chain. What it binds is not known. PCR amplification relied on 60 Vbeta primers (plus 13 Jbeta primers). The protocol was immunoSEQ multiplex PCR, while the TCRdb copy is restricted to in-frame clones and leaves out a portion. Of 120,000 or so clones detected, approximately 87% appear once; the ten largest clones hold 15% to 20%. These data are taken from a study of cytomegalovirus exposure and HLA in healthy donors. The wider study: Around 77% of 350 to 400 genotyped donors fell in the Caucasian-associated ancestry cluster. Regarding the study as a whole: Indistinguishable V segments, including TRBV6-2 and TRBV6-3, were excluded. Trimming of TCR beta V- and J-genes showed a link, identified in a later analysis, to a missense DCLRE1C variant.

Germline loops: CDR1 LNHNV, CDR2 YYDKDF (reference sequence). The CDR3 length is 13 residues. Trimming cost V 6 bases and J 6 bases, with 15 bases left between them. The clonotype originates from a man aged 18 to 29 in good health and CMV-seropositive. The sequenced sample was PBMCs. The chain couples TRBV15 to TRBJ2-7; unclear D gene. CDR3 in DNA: TGTGCCACCAGACCGCTTTCAGTTCGCGAGCAGTACTTC. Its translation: CATRPLSVREQYF.